One and the same sample provided the 3 T cell receptor beta chains below, sequenced in a study of blood T cell repertoires in COVID-19 (dated by TCRdb to 2018 to 2020). Libraries came from the immunoSEQ multiplex PCR assay. TCRdb re-hosts the immuneACCESS table, in-frame sequences only. Its copies lack some clones; in the studies checked, an unresolved V gene accounts for under half of them, and the cause for the rest is not known. The sample table contains about 250,000 clones; only one count was recorded for 85% to 90% of them. Of the sample, approximately 9.5% falls within the top ten clones. Material for sequencing was PBMCs or T cells enriched from blood (not recorded which). The receptor source for this set is a man in his forties or fifties who had recovered from COVID-19.

The genes are TRBV18 and TRBJ1-1; the D gene is possibly TRBD1 (5 bases). CDR1 is KGHSH, CDR2 LQKENI, per germline. This CDR3 has 13 amino acids. Trimming took off 0 bases at V and 8 bases at J, with 10 bases between the two ends. CDR3 sequence (DNA): TGTGCCAGCTCACCACCATTTTCAGGGGAAGCTTTCTTT. Encoded protein: CASSPPFSGEAFF.

This chain connects TRBV19 to TRBJ1-1; tentative D call: TRBD1 (6 bases). Trimming removed 9 bases at V and 1 base at J, with 18 bases between. Germline V CDR1 and CDR2: LNHDA, SQIVND (reference sequence). The CDR3 totals 15 residues. CDR3 in amino acids: CASSRGGAGNTEAFF. For the CDR3, the DNA is TGTGCCAGCTCGCGTGGGGGGGCCGGGAACACTGAAGCTTTCTTT.

This rearrangement joins TRBV6-5 to TRBJ1-5; D unresolved. V was trimmed by 8 bases and J by 5 bases, leaving 13 bases between them. Germline V gives CDR1 MNHEY, CDR2 SVGAGI. This CDR3 is 13 amino acids long. The CDR3 sequence is CASSPSEDQPQHF. The CDR3 DNA is TGTGCCAGCTCCCCCTCTGAGGATCAGCCCCAGCATTTT.